Each of the 25 T cell receptor beta chains below was sequenced from the same sample in a study of blood T cell repertoires in COVID-19. Produced via immunoSEQ multiplex PCR; TCRdb's table is partial and in-frame only. The sample carries about 100,000 clones, approximately 86% recorded once. Sequencing was performed on peripheral blood. Source of these receptors: a man aged 45 to 65 with active or convalescent COVID-19.

The chain joins TRBV7-3 to TRBJ1-6, with D perhaps matching TRBD1 (5 bases). This CDR3 is 17 amino acids long. Per the germline V gene, CDR1 is SGHTA and CDR2 is FQGTGA. The V end lost 3 bases, the J end lost 5 bases, and 17 bases lay between the germline ends. CDR3 amino acids: CASSLKGRGSNNSPLHF. The CDR3 nucleotides read TGTGCCAGCAGCTTGAAGGGTAGGGGAAGCAATAATTCACCCCTCCACTTT.

The chain combines TRBV11-1 with TRBJ1-1; D is ambiguous. This CDR3 region has 13 residues. Looked up from germline, CDR1 is SGHAT and CDR2 is FQDESV (reference sequence). V was clipped by 4 bases and J by 3 bases, with 9 bases between them. The CDR3 nucleotides read TGTGCCAGCAGCTCTCGCCCGGACACTGAAGCTTTCTTT. The encoded protein is CASSSRPDTEAFF.

The chain is built from TRBV2 and TRBJ1-1; D is undetermined. V was trimmed by 4 bases and J by 5 bases, leaving 5 bases between them. CDR3 length equals 11 residues. Germline V gene lookup returns CDR1 SNHLY and CDR2 FYNNEI. CDR3 sequence: CASSAGTEAFF. The CDR3 bases are TGTGCCAGCAGTGCCGGTACTGAAGCTTTCTTT. Variable domain in full (rest from reference TRBV2 and TRBJ1-1): EPEVTQTPSHQVTQMGQEVILRCVPISNHLYFYWYRQILGQKVEFLVSFYNNEISEKSEIFDDQFSVERPDGSNFTLKIRSTKLEDSAMYFCASSAGTEAFFGQGTRLTVV.

This chain joins TRBV4-1 and TRBJ1-2; 8 bases agree with TRBD1. The germline CDR1 and CDR2 sequences are MGHRA and YSYEKL. V lost 1 base to trimming and J lost 0 bases; unmatched junction nucleotides: 10. This CDR3 is built from 18 residues. The CDR3 is CASSQGRAGGLSNYGYTF. The CDR3 DNA reads TGCGCCAGCAGCCAAGGCCGGGCAGGGGGCCTTTCTAACTATGGCTACACCTTC.

This clone was seen only a few times. The chain couples TRBV24-1 to TRBJ2-3; D uncertain. Germline-derived CDR1 and CDR2 are KGHDR and SFDVKD. CDR3 size: 15 residues. Trimming stripped 0 bases from V and 4 bases from J, with 10 bases between. CDR3 coding DNA: TGTGCCACCAGTGATTTGCTGCAGTTTCCAGATACGCAGTATTTT. Protein: CATSDLLQFPDTQYF.

The chain couples TRBV19 to TRBJ1-2; 9 nucleotides match TRBD1. Germline CDR1 reads LNHDA; CDR2 reads SQIVND (reference sequence). CDR3 length: 16 residues. The J segment lost 3 bases and the V segment lost 6 bases, leaving 11 bases of the junction unmatched. The CDR3 reads CASRRSQGAIDYGYTF. CDR3 in DNA: TGTGCCAGTAGACGGTCACAGGGGGCTATCGACTATGGCTACACCTTC.

The chain uses TRBV4-1 and TRBJ1-5; D gene unclear. The CDR3 consists of 15 residues. CDR1 MGHRA and CDR2 YSYEKL come from the germline V gene. The V and J ends lost 0 bases and 0 bases respectively, with 6 bases between them. The CDR3 loop is CASSQDAGSNQPQHF. CDR3 sequence (DNA): TGCGCCAGCAGCCAAGATGCGGGTAGCAATCAGCCCCAGCATTTT.

J is TRBJ2-5 and V is TRBV12-5; tentative D call: TRBD1 (5 bases). Germline V gene lookup returns CDR1 LGHNT and CDR2 FRNRAP. The CDR3 has 13 residues. The germline V and J ends were trimmed by 7 bases and 1 base, with 10 bases remaining between them. CDR3 in DNA: TGTGCTAGTGCCCTGACAGCCCAAGAGACCCAGTACTTC. Translating gives CASALTAQETQYF.

This chain links TRBV10-3 with TRBJ1-4; D not certain. Germline V gene lookup returns CDR1 ENHRY and CDR2 SYGVKD. V lost 6 bases and J lost 5, with 10 bases in between. The CDR3 has 13 residues. This CDR3 reads CAISLTENEKLFF. CDR3 nucleotide sequence: TGTGCCATCAGCCTCACAGAAAATGAAAAACTGTTTTTT.

V usage is TRBV10-3 and J usage is TRBJ1-1; D is ambiguous. The CDR3 contains 12 residues. The germline V gene encodes CDR1 ENHRY and CDR2 SYGVKD. Trimming shortened V by 0 bases and J by 8 bases, and 7 bases separated the two germline ends. This CDR3 reads CAISESTEEAFF. The CDR3 bases are TGTGCCATCAGTGAGTCTACAGAGGAAGCTTTCTTT.

The V and J genes are TRBV6-5 and TRBJ1-1, with 7 nucleotides matching TRBD1. From germline, CDR1 is MNHEY and CDR2 SVGAGI. J was trimmed by 3 bases and V by 6 bases; bases with no gene match: 4. The CDR3 extends over 13 amino acids. The CDR3 DNA sequence: TGTGCCAGCAGGGTCGACAGGGACACTGAAGCTTTCTTT. Protein sequence: CASRVDRDTEAFF.

This chain connects TRBV10-1 to TRBJ1-1, with TRBD1 identical over 10 bases. The CDR3 is made up of 14 amino acids. Unmatched junction bases numbered 2, after V lost 4 bases and J lost 3 bases. Germline V CDR1 and CDR2: WNHNN, SYGVQD (reference sequence). The CDR3 loop reads CASSGGQGYTEAFF. The CDR3 nucleotides are TGCGCCAGCAGTGGGGGACAGGGGTACACTGAAGCTTTCTTT.

The chain links TRBV7-9 to TRBJ2-1; D perhaps matches TRBD1 (5 bases). Germline-derived CDR1 and CDR2 are SEHNR and FQNEAQ (reference sequence). The CDR3 runs to 17 residues. V was shortened by 5 bases and J by 0 bases, with 17 bases between the two germline ends. This chain's CDR3 is CASSRFPRESSYNEQFF. DNA of the CDR3: TGTGCCAGCAGCAGATTCCCCAGGGAAAGCTCCTACAATGAGCAGTTCTTC.

J is TRBJ1-1 and V is TRBV11-2; weak D call: TRBD1 (6 bases). The germline CDR1 and CDR2 sequences are SGHAT and FQNNGV. The CDR3 is 13 amino acids. Deletions cut 5 bases from V and 4 bases from J, with 11 bases between. DNA for the CDR3: TGTGCCAGCAGCGTCAGGGGCGGCACTGAAGCTTTCTTT. Its translation: CASSVRGGTEAFF.

This chain links TRBV3-1 (or the pseudogene TRBV3-2) with TRBJ2-7, with 12 bases fitting TRBD1. Germline assignment: CDR1 LGHDT and CDR2 YNNKEL (reference sequence). The CDR3 runs 15 residues. The ends lost 1 base at V and 5 bases at J; junction bases unmatched: 3. The CDR3 here is CASSQGGQGAHEQYF. For the CDR3, the DNA is TGTGCCAGCAGCCAAGGGGGACAGGGGGCCCACGAGCAGTACTTC.

The genes are TRBV27 and TRBJ1-2, with D unclear. The ends were cut back, 8 bases at V and 8 bases at J, with 15 bases in the middle. This CDR3 has 12 amino acids. From germline, CDR1 is MNHEY and CDR2 SMNVEV (reference sequence). The CDR3 nucleotides are TGTGCCAGCTTCAGGCAGAGAGAAGGCTACACCTTC. It codes for CASFRQREGYTF.

The V call is TRBV19, the J call TRBJ1-2, with D perhaps TRBD1 (5 bases). CDR3 size: 12 residues. The V and J ends lost 9 bases and 6 bases respectively, with 14 bases between them. Germline loops: CDR1 LNHDA, CDR2 SQIVND (reference sequence). The CDR3 spells CASRVAQDGYTF. The CDR3 region has the DNA TGTGCCAGCAGGGTCGCTCAGGATGGCTACACCTTC.

The gene calls are TRBV29-1 and TRBJ1-1; D gene unclear. The length of the CDR3 is 12 residues. Germline V gives CDR1 SQVTM, CDR2 ANQGSEA. V was trimmed by 7 bases and J by 5 bases, leaving 14 bases between them. The CDR3 loop is CSANRGVTEAFF. The DNA of the CDR3 is TGCAGCGCTAACCGGGGTGTTACTGAAGCTTTCTTT.

This chain connects TRBV5-6 to TRBJ1-6; 8 bases are a match to TRBD1. Germline trimming cut 5 bases from V and 7 bases from J; bases unmatched to any gene: 14. Germline loops: CDR1 SGHDT, CDR2 YYEEEE. The CDR3 extends over 17 amino acids. CDR3: CASSPAGGILWNSPLHF. CDR3 sequence (DNA): TGTGCCAGCAGTCCGGCAGGGGGCATTCTTTGGAATTCACCCCTCCACTTT.

The chain combines TRBV19 with TRBJ1-1, with 9 positions matching TRBD1. The germline gives CDR1 LNHDA, CDR2 SQIVND (reference sequence). The J segment lost 5 bases and the V segment lost 4 bases, leaving 8 bases of the junction unmatched. The CDR3 covers 15 residues. The CDR3 DNA is TGTGCCAGTAGTAGCCCCCGGGACAGGGAAACTGAAGCTTTCTTT. Translated: CASSSPRDRETEAFF. Using reference TRBV19 and TRBJ1-1 for the parts outside the CDR3, the full variable domain is DGGITQSPKYLFRKEGQNVTLSCEQNLNHDAMYWYRQDPGQGLRLIYYSQIVNDFQKGDIAEGYSVSREKKESFPLTVTSAQKNPTAFYLCASSSPRDRETEAFFGQGTRLTVV.

The chain uses TRBV6-2 or TRBV6-3 and TRBJ2-3; D is perhaps TRBD2 (6 bases). V lost 6 bases, J lost 2 bases, and 12 bases lay in between. The CDR3 contains 14 residues. CDR1 is MNHEY, CDR2 SVGEGT, per germline. Here the CDR3 reads CASSPGGTTDTQYF. CDR3 bases: TGTGCCAGCAGCCCTGGAGGGACCACAGATACGCAGTATTTT.

This clone was seen only once. The V gene is TRBV6-6, the J gene TRBJ2-2; 7 bases agree with TRBD1. V lost 6 bases, J lost 7 bases, and 2 bases stayed unmatched. This CDR3 contains 12 residues. Germline loops: CDR1 MNHNY, CDR2 SVGAGI (reference sequence). This CDR3 reads CASRRQGGELFF. DNA of the CDR3: TGTGCCAGCAGGCGACAGGGCGGGGAGCTGTTTTTT.

The J gene is TRBJ2-7, the V gene TRBV5-5, with 14 bases aligning to TRBD2. With 4 bases clipped from V and 7 bases from J, the junction kept 7 bases outside the gene matches. The CDR3 sequence is 15 residues long. Germline V gives CDR1 SGHKS, CDR2 YYEKEE (reference sequence). The DNA of the CDR3 is TGTGCCAGCAGCCGGGGACTAGCGGGAGTGGATGAGCAGTACTTC. Protein sequence: CASSRGLAGVDEQYF.

This clone has just one count. J is TRBJ1-1 and V is TRBV25-1, with D tentatively TRBD1 (5 bases). V lost 4 bases and J 2 bases, leaving 14 bases between the germline ends. Germline V gene lookup returns CDR1 MGHDK and CDR2 SYGVNS. The CDR3 has 15 residues. The CDR3 protein is CASSGLGAANTEAFF. CDR3 bases: TGTGCCAGCAGTGGGCTTGGGGCGGCAAACACTGAAGCTTTCTTT.

The chain is built from TRBV3-1 (or the pseudogene TRBV3-2) and TRBJ2-5; 10 bases agree with TRBD2. Germline V gene data show CDR1 as LGHDT and CDR2 as YNNKEL (reference sequence). The CDR3 totals 14 residues. Trimming removed 0 bases from V and 11 bases from J; junction bases left unmatched: 6. Here the CDR3 reads CASSQDPASGGQYF. The CDR3 DNA follows: TGTGCCAGCAGCCAAGATCCCGCTAGCGGGGGTCAGTACTTC.